The 13 T cell receptor beta chains presented below share a single source sample, sequenced in a study of T cell responses to AZD1222 COVID-19 vaccine. The protocol was immunoSEQ multiplex PCR, while the TCRdb copy is restricted to in-frame clones and leaves out a portion. Of about 140,000 clones listed, more than 90% were seen once; the top ten hold approximately 4.8%. The material was peripheral blood, obtained on day 0 of AZD1222 vaccination. The receptors shown here come from an adult in good health.

This clone occurred once. This chain links TRBV2 with TRBJ2-3; D ambiguous. Germline V gene lookup returns CDR1 SNHLY and CDR2 FYNNEI. The CDR3 is made up of 11 amino acids. V was cut by 2 bases and J by 6 bases, with 3 bases left in between. In DNA, the CDR3 is TGTGCCAGCAGTGAAAGGGATACGCAGTATTTT. Residues: CASSERDTQYF.

The rearrangement links TRBV28 to TRBJ1-5; 9 bases line up with TRBD1. V dropped 1 base and J dropped 3; count of bases not matched to a gene: 10. In germline, CDR1 is MDHEN, CDR2 SYDVKM. The CDR3 covers 18 residues. The CDR3, as DNA: TGTGCCAGCAGTTTATCCTTTTTCGACAGGGGGTTCAATCAGCCCCAGCATTTT. This translates into CASSLSFFDRGFNQPQHF.

The V call is TRBV2, the J call TRBJ1-5, with D uncertain. The germline CDR1 and CDR2 sequences are SNHLY and FYNNEI. V shed 4 bases and J shed 0 bases, with 7 bases lying between them. The CDR3 has 14 residues. CDR3 bases: TGTGCCAGCAGTGCAGCGAATAGCAATCAGCCCCAGCATTTT. Encoded protein: CASSAANSNQPQHF.

The chain couples TRBV2 to TRBJ2-5; 8 bases are shared with TRBD1. Looked up from germline, CDR1 is SNHLY and CDR2 is FYNNEI. The V segment lost 11 bases and the J segment 4 bases; nucleotides outside the gene matches: 3. The CDR3 extends over 11 amino acids. CDR3 nucleotide sequence: TGTGCCGCCGGACAGGGAGAGACCCAGTACTTC. Its translation is CAAGQGETQYF.

The chain has TRBV28 and TRBJ2-7, with D perhaps TRBD1 (5 bases). The V end was cut by 3 bases, the J end by 7 bases, with 10 bases between. CDR1 and CDR2 from the germline V gene are MDHEN and SYDVKM. The length of the CDR3 is 12 residues. DNA for the CDR3: TGTGCCAGCAGTTTTTCCCCAGGGGAGCAGTACTTC. It is translated as CASSFSPGEQYF. The full variable domain, in which reference TRBV28 and TRBJ2-7 provide the parts outside the CDR3, is DVKVTQSSRYLVKRTGEKVFLECVQDMDHENMFWYRQDPGLGLRLIYFSYDVKMKEKGDIPEGYSVSREKKERFSLILESASTNQTSMYLCASSFSPGEQYFGPGTRLTVT.

The chain carries TRBV18 and TRBJ2-3, with 11 bases matching TRBD2. The CDR3 covers 15 residues. Germline CDR1 KGHSH, CDR2 LQKENI. Unmatched junction bases numbered 2, after V lost 2 bases and J lost 4 bases. CDR3 amino acids: CASSPISGRADTQYF. The CDR3 DNA reads TGTGCCAGCTCACCAATTAGCGGGAGGGCAGATACGCAGTATTTT.

This clone has a handful of counts. The chain joins TRBV19 to TRBJ2-7; D gene uncertain. The CDR3 sequence is 16 residues long. The germline V gene encodes CDR1 LNHDA and CDR2 SQIVND (reference sequence). V was clipped by 3 bases and J by 0 bases, with 15 bases between them. The CDR3 DNA reads TGTGCCAGTAGTATTTCTGAGCCCCTTGTCTCCTACGAGCAGTACTTC. Translating it yields CASSISEPLVSYEQYF. The full variable domain, completed using reference TRBV19 and TRBJ2-7, is DGGITQSPKYLFRKEGQNVTLSCEQNLNHDAMYWYRQDPGQGLRLIYYSQIVNDFQKGDIAEGYSVSREKKESFPLTVTSAQKNPTAFYLCASSISEPLVSYEQYFGPGTRLTVT.

The rearrangement joins TRBV18 to TRBJ2-7, with D tentatively TRBD1 or TRBD2 (5 bases each). V shed 3 bases and J shed 7 bases, with 22 bases lying between them. CDR1 is KGHSH and CDR2 is LQKENI in the germline V gene. CDR3 length equals 16 residues. CDR3 sequence (DNA): TGTGCCAGCTCACCGCCTTCTTGGACATCCGCGGGTGAGCAGTACTTC. Amino acid sequence: CASSPPSWTSAGEQYF.

Details on this clone: Within the sample, other DNA sequences also encode this same CDR3. This chain joins TRBV7-9 and TRBJ1-5, with 7 bases aligning to TRBD1. The CDR3 covers 14 residues. With V trimmed by 3 bases and J by 5 bases, 4 bases remained unmatched. Per germline, CDR1 SEHNR and CDR2 FQNEAQ (reference sequence). The CDR3 nucleotides read TGTGCCAGCAGCTTGGGCAGGGGGGATCAGCCCCAGCATTTT. Encoded protein: CASSLGRGDQPQHF. The variable domain in full, with the rest retrieved from reference TRBV7-9 and TRBJ1-5, is DTGVSQNPRHKITKRGQNVTFRCDPISEHNRLYWYRQTLGQGPEFLTYFQNEAQLEKSRLLSDRFSAERPKGSFSTLEIQRTEQGDSAMYLCASSLGRGDQPQHFGDGTRLSIL.

This clone was counted once. The chain employs TRBV4-1 and TRBJ1-4; 10 bases agree with TRBD1. Germline trimming cut 4 bases from V and 0 bases from J; bases unmatched to any gene: 2. The CDR3 has 16 residues. The V gene's germline CDR1 is MGHRA and CDR2 YSYEKL. CDR3: CASSLGQGATNEKLFF. The CDR3 DNA reads as TGCGCCAGCAGCCTAGGACAGGGGGCAACTAATGAAAAACTGTTTTTT.

The chain combines TRBV28 with TRBJ2-3; D might be TRBD1 (6 bases). This CDR3 is built from 12 residues. V was cut by 6 bases and J by 5 bases, with 9 bases left in between. Germline V gene sequence: CDR1 MDHEN, CDR2 SYDVKM. Here the CDR3 DNA reads TGTGCCAGCAGACAGGGTGGAGATACGCAGTATTTT. Its translation: CASRQGGDTQYF.

This clone was observed a few times. This chain uses TRBV9 with TRBJ2-1; D possibly uses TRBD1 or TRBD2 (5 bases each). The germline V gene encodes CDR1 SGDLS and CDR2 YYNGEE. The CDR3 extends over 18 amino acids. V was pared by 4 bases and J by 0 bases, with 20 bases between. DNA of the CDR3: TGTGCCAGCAGCCCTGAAGACGGGACCACCTACTCCTACAATGAGCAGTTCTTC. Its protein is CASSPEDGTTYSYNEQFF.

The chain couples TRBV14 to TRBJ2-4, with 7 bases fitting TRBD2. The CDR3 covers 15 residues. J gave up 8 bases and V 4 bases, and 11 bases lay outside the gene matches. Germline values: CDR1 SGHDN, CDR2 FVKESK. CDR3 residues: CASSRGSGTMDIQYF. The CDR3, as DNA: TGTGCCAGCAGCCGAGGGAGCGGGACTATGGACATTCAGTACTTC.